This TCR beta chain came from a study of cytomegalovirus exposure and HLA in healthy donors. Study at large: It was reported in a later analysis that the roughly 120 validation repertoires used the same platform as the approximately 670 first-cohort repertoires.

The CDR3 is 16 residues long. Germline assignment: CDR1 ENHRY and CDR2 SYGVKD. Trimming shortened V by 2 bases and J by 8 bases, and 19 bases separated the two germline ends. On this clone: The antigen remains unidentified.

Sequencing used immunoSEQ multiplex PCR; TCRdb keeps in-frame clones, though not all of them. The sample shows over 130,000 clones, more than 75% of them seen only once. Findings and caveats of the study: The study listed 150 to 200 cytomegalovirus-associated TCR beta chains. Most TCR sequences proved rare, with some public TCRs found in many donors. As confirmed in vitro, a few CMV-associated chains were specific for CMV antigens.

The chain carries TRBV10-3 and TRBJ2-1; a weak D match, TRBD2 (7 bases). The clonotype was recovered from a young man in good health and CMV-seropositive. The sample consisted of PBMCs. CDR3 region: CAISERGGEGGDEQFF. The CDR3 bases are TGTGCCATCAGTGAGAGAGGGGGGGAAGGTGGTGATGAGCAGTTCTTC.